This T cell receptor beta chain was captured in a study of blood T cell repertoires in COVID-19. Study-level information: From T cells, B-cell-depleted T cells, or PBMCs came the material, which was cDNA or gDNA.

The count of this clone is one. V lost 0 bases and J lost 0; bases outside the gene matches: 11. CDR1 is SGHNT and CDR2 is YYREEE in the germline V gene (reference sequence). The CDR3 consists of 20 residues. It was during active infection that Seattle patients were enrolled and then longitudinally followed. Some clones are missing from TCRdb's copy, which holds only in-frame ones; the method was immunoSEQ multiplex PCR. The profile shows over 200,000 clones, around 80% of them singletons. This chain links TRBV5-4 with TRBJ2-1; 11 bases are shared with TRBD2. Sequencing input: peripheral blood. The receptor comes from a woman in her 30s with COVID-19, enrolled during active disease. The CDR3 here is CASSLGLAGGDRSSYNEQFF. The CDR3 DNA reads TGTGCCAGCAGCTTGGGGCTAGCGGGGGGCGACCGTAGCTCCTACAATGAGCAGTTCTTC.